This T cell receptor (beta chain) was retrieved from a study of early T cells in non-severe SARS-CoV-2 infection. Turning to the study itself: Investigators sequenced bulk RNA drawn from unsorted whole blood, and chains remained unpaired. Study-level findings and limits: The VDJdb matching leaned toward anti-spike CD8 responses and overlooked private and CD4 specificities.

Individually, cDNA molecules had unique molecular identifiers attached to them. TCRdb processed the 5' RACE reads anew with MiXCR; each CDR3 protein has one entry. The sample has about 45,000 distinct CDR3 sequences; over 9% are singletons. A few counts support this clonotype. Its antigen is still unknown. V was cut by 1 base and J by 4 bases, with 7 bases left in between. From germline, CDR1 is SGHDN and CDR2 FVKESK. The CDR3 has 13 amino acids. The chain employs TRBV14 and TRBJ1-1; D gene ambiguous. The sample was whole blood. The sequence was collected from an adult who was a healthcare worker with PCR-confirmed SARS-CoV-2 infection or an uninfected control (not recorded which). The CDR3 DNA is TGTGCCAGCAGCCAAGGTAGTGGCACTGAAGCTTTCTTT. Its protein is CASSQGSGTEAFF.